There are many counts of the clone carrying this T cell receptor beta chain. What it recognizes is unknown. This sample was taken from a study of response to subunit inactivated influenza vaccine. Study conclusions and caveats: Few additional T cells are recruited per seasonal influenza vaccination, authors suggested.

TCRdb processed the RT-PCR reads anew with MiXCR; each CDR3 protein has one entry. The sample includes almost 600,000 distinct CDR3 sequences, 14% seen only once; the top ten take around 10%. This TCR was recovered from a man in his fifties or sixties who received an inactivated influenza vaccine. This sample comprised PBMCs from blood, obtained 11 to 12 days after vaccination.

This chain's CDR3 is CASSPGTVDGKLFF. In DNA, the CDR3 is TGTGCCAGCAGCCCCGGGACAGTTGACGGAAAACTGTTTTTT. The chain combines TRBV12-3 or TRBV12-4 with TRBJ1-4; 7 nucleotides match TRBD1. The CDR3 is 14 amino acids. The trim removed 6 bases at V and 10 bases at J, leaving 11 bases unmatched.